This entry concerns a single T cell receptor beta chain. Germline CDR1 MGHRA, CDR2 YSYEKL. V lost 4 bases, J lost 3 bases, and 7 bases stayed unmatched. There are 15 residues in the CDR3. This sample was included in a study of T cell responses to AZD1222 COVID-19 vaccine. Method: immunoSEQ multiplex PCR; TCRdb's copy keeps in-frame clones and lacks some. The profile shows roughly 70,000 clones, 85% of them singletons. This rearrangement joins TRBV4-1 to TRBJ2-3; 7 nucleotides agree with TRBD1. The sample here was peripheral blood, taken on day 0 of AZD1222 vaccination. This receptor was obtained from an adult in good health. CDR3 sequence: CASSLETGLTDTQYF. In DNA, the CDR3 is TGCGCCAGCAGCCTGGAGACAGGGCTTACAGATACGCAGTATTTT.